This TCR beta chain was retrieved from a study of blood T cell repertoires in COVID-19. The data were produced by immunoSEQ multiplex PCR, yet TCRdb's version contains in-frame clones alone and is incomplete. The data show 250,000 or so clones, with 70% to 85% seen just once and around 3.4% held by the top ten. The CDR3 runs to 14 residues. Germline assignment: CDR1 SGHDT and CDR2 YYEEEE. V dropped 4 bases and J dropped 4 bases, with 14 bases sitting between them. V gene TRBV5-6 combines with J gene TRBJ2-5, with a possible D match to TRBD2 (5 bases). The sequenced material came from peripheral blood. The clonotype was recovered from an elderly woman with acute or convalescent COVID-19. The CDR3 region has the DNA TGTGCCAGCAGCCAGCTCGGAGGTGGAGAGACCCAGTACTTC. This codes for CASSQLGGGETQYF.